Listed here are 3 T cell receptor beta chains from one sample, sequenced in a study of blood T cell repertoires in COVID-19. Assay used: immunoSEQ multiplex PCR; TCRdb lists only in-frame clones, some missing. In the table there are 350,000 or so clones, 80% to 90% of which are singletons. The sample was peripheral blood. The receptor set was obtained from a woman between 25 and 40 years old with COVID-19, enrolled during active disease.

V gene TRBV5-8 combines with J gene TRBJ2-1; maybe TRBD2 (6 bases). V shed 9 bases and J shed 4 bases, with 17 bases lying between them. Germline V gene lookup returns CDR1 SGHTS and CDR2 YDEGEE. This CDR3 contains 14 residues. CDR3: CAIPPDYLYNEQFF. The CDR3 nucleotides read TGTGCCATCCCCCCGGACTACCTATACAATGAGCAGTTCTTC.

This chain links TRBV28 with TRBJ1-2; tentative D call: TRBD1 (5 bases). The CDR3 is 18 amino acids. Germline V gene data show CDR1 as MDHEN and CDR2 as SYDVKM. Trimming stripped 10 bases from V and 8 bases from J, with 35 bases between. The CDR3 loop reads CATLSYDSSFPPRRGYTF. The CDR3 DNA is TGTGCCACCTTAAGTTATGACAGTTCCTTTCCTCCCCGTCGAGGCTACACCTTC.

The rearrangement uses TRBV30 and TRBJ2-7; D may be TRBD2 (5 bases). The CDR3 consists of 13 residues. Per germline, CDR1 GTSNPN and CDR2 SVGIG (reference sequence). The V end lost 0 bases, the J end lost 7 bases, and 13 bases lay between the germline ends. The CDR3 protein is CAWSVRTAWEQYF. The CDR3 DNA reads TGTGCCTGGAGTGTACGGACTGCTTGGGAGCAGTACTTC.